This entry lists 32 T cell receptor beta chains sequenced from one sample in a study of graft-versus-host responses after intestinal transplantation. These TCRs are of unknown antigen specificity. Repertoires were generated with immunoSEQ multiplex PCR, while TCRdb's copy carries only in-frame clones and drops some. Of tens of thousands of clones detected, roughly 96% appear once; the ten largest clones hold approximately 0.54%. The source was unstimulated CD8+ T cells sorted from spleen or lymph node cells, collected before transplant. The source of these receptors is a human donor who was the organ donor for an intestinal transplant.

The chain carries TRBV4-3 and TRBJ1-1; D call uncertain. With 1 base removed from V and 0 bases from J, the gap between germline ends came to 3 bases. This CDR3 has 13 amino acids. Germline V gives CDR1 LGHNA, CDR2 YSLEER. This CDR3 is CASSQVMNTEAFF. The CDR3 DNA follows: TGCGCCAGCAGCCAAGTAATGAACACTGAAGCTTTCTTT.

The chain combines TRBV5-6 with TRBJ1-2, with D perhaps matching TRBD1 (6 bases). The CDR3 runs 16 residues. V was cut by 4 bases and J by 4 bases, with 20 bases left in between. CDR1 is SGHDT and CDR2 is YYEEEE in the germline V gene. CDR3 protein: CASSPQSGGELYGYTF. CDR3 coding DNA: TGTGCCAGCAGCCCTCAATCGGGGGGCGAACTCTATGGCTACACCTTC.

The CDR3: CSVDMGTPPYEQYF. DNA for the CDR3: TGCAGCGTTGACATGGGGACTCCCCCCTACGAGCAGTACTTC. The J gene is TRBJ2-7, the V gene TRBV29-1; the D gene is possibly TRBD2 (6 bases). This CDR3 is 14 amino acids long. Germline loops: CDR1 SQVTM, CDR2 ANQGSEA. V lost 3 bases to trimming and J lost 2 bases, with 14 bases between them.

V usage is TRBV15 and J usage is TRBJ1-2; weak D call: TRBD1 (6 bases). The ends were cut back, 0 bases at V and 2 bases at J, with 13 bases in the middle. Germline values: CDR1 LNHNV, CDR2 YYDKDF (reference sequence). The CDR3 has 16 amino acids. The CDR3 loop reads CATSRDMGAPNYGYTF. The CDR3 region has the DNA TGTGCCACCAGCAGAGATATGGGGGCGCCAAACTATGGCTACACCTTC.

This clone has only a few counts. The chain joins TRBV9 to TRBJ1-4; possibly TRBD1 for D (6 bases). Trimming shortened V by 0 bases and J by 3 bases, and 9 bases separated the two germline ends. The CDR3 totals 15 residues. CDR1 is SGDLS, CDR2 YYNGEE, per germline. CDR3 DNA: TGTGCCAGCAGCGTAGGGGGGGCGTCTAATGAAAAACTGTTTTTT. Its protein is CASSVGGASNEKLFF.

V usage is TRBV27 and J usage is TRBJ1-1, with D uncertain. This CDR3 has 14 amino acids. V was clipped by 2 bases and J by 1 base, with 8 bases between them. Germline V lookup: CDR1 MNHEY, CDR2 SMNVEV (reference sequence). The CDR3 region is CASSLMGGNTEAFF. The CDR3 coding sequence is TGTGCCAGCAGTTTAATGGGAGGGAACACTGAAGCTTTCTTT.

The V and J genes are TRBV19 and TRBJ2-7; TRBD2 aligns across 8 bases. Germline V gene data show CDR1 as LNHDA and CDR2 as SQIVND (reference sequence). J was trimmed by 5 bases and V by 8 bases; bases with no gene match: 2. The CDR3 is made up of 11 amino acids. The CDR3 region has the DNA TGTGCCAGTCGGGGGGGTAACGAGCAGTACTTC. It yields the protein CASRGGNEQYF. The variable domain in full, with the rest retrieved from reference TRBV19 and TRBJ2-7, is DGGITQSPKYLFRKEGQNVTLSCEQNLNHDAMYWYRQDPGQGLRLIYYSQIVNDFQKGDIAEGYSVSREKKESFPLTVTSAQKNPTAFYLCASRGGNEQYFGPGTRLTVT.

A single count supports this clone. The CDR3 here is CASSLGSSGGRYEQYF. The DNA of the CDR3 is TGTGCCAGCAGCTTAGGTAGTAGCGGGGGACGGTACGAGCAGTACTTC. The chain has TRBV7-2 and TRBJ2-7; 9 bases map to TRBD2. Germline loops: CDR1 SGHTA, CDR2 FQGNSA. Trimming removed 1 base from V and 4 bases from J; junction bases left unmatched: 8. There are 16 residues in the CDR3.

The sample holds a few counts of this clone. The chain has TRBV5-4 and TRBJ2-3; a weak D match, TRBD2 (7 bases). V gave up 0 bases and J gave up 2 bases, with 13 bases separating them. The CDR3 covers 16 residues. From germline, CDR1 is SGHNT and CDR2 YYREEE (reference sequence). This CDR3 reads CASSLDGGAYTDTQYF. The CDR3, as DNA: TGTGCCAGCAGCTTGGATGGGGGGGCCTACACAGATACGCAGTATTTT.

The CDR3 region has the DNA TGTGCCAGCAGGGACAGGGACTTCCCTAACTATGGCTACACCTTC. Amino acid sequence: CASRDRDFPNYGYTF. The chain joins TRBV6-5 to TRBJ1-2; 8 bases are shared with TRBD1. V lost 6 bases and J lost 0; bases outside the gene matches: 6. CDR3 length: 15 amino acids. CDR1 and CDR2 (germline): MNHEY, SVGAGI.

This chain uses TRBV11-2 with TRBJ1-1; D not certain. The CDR3 has 13 residues. CDR1 is SGHAT and CDR2 is FQNNGV in the germline V gene. Trimming took 3 bases from V and 0 from J, leaving 5 bases between them. CDR3 bases: TGTGCCAGCAGCTTTGCAGTGAACACTGAAGCTTTCTTT. It encodes CASSFAVNTEAFF.

This chain links TRBV29-1 with TRBJ1-2; possibly TRBD1 for D (5 bases). Trimming left V 8 bases short and J 8 bases short, with 15 bases between. The CDR3 is 11 amino acids. Germline V lookup: CDR1 SQVTM, CDR2 ANQGSEA. CDR3 in DNA: TGCAGCACCTCGGAATGGGGCGGCTACACCTTC. It encodes CSTSEWGGYTF.

The chain couples TRBV19 to TRBJ2-1; the D gene is possibly TRBD2 (6 bases). V was cut by 2 bases and J by 7 bases, with 9 bases left in between. CDR1 and CDR2 from the germline V gene are LNHDA and SQIVND (reference sequence). This CDR3 spans 13 amino acids. The CDR3 reads CASSISGGNEQFF. The CDR3 DNA reads TGTGCCAGTAGTATAAGCGGAGGGAATGAGCAGTTCTTC.

The rearrangement links TRBV7-6 to TRBJ2-1, with 10 bases lining up with TRBD2. From germline, CDR1 is SGHVS and CDR2 FNYEAQ. The length of the CDR3 is 16 residues. The V gene end was trimmed by 1 base and the J gene end by 5 bases; junction bases not matched to a gene: 5. The CDR3 region is CASSLDLAGVNNEQFF. The CDR3 nucleotides are TGTGCCAGCAGCTTAGACCTAGCGGGGGTCAACAATGAGCAGTTCTTC. Based on the CDR3 plus reference TRBV7-6 and TRBJ2-1, the full variable domain is GAGVSQSPRYKVTKRGQDVALRCDPISGHVSLYWYRQALGQGPEFLTYFNYEAQQDKSGLPNDRFSAERPEGSISTLTIQRTEQRDSAMYRCASSLDLAGVNNEQFFGPGTRLTVL.

V usage is TRBV29-1 and J usage is TRBJ2-5, with 7 bases matching TRBD2. Germline V CDR1 and CDR2: SQVTM, ANQGSEA. The CDR3 runs to 14 residues. The V segment lost 2 bases and the J segment 1 base; nucleotides outside the gene matches: 4. The CDR3, as DNA: TGCAGCGTTGAACGACGGGGGGTCCAAGAGACCCAGTACTTC. Translated, it gives CSVERRGVQETQYF. Full variable domain (rest looked up from reference TRBV29-1 and TRBJ2-5): SAVISQKPSRDICQRGTSLTIQCQVDSQVTMMFWYRQQPGQSLTLIATANQGSEATYESGFVIDKFPISRPNLTFSTLTVSNMSPEDSSIYLCSVERRGVQETQYFGPGTRLLVL.

The chain couples TRBV5-1 to TRBJ1-2, with D unresolved. Germline lookup yields CDR1 SGHRS and CDR2 YFSETQ. V dropped 0 bases and J dropped 3 bases, with 12 bases sitting between them. The CDR3 loop spans 15 amino acids. Written as DNA, the CDR3 is TGCGCCAGCAGCTTGGCCGAGGCAGATTACTATGGCTACACCTTC. Protein sequence: CASSLAEADYYGYTF.

The table lists this clone with a count of one. This chain uses TRBV9 with TRBJ2-1; D ambiguous. Trimming removed 0 bases from V and 4 bases from J, with 14 bases in between. The CDR3 is made up of 16 amino acids. Germline V gene data show CDR1 as SGDLS and CDR2 as YYNGEE. CDR3 in DNA: TGTGCCAGCAGCGTAGGCTGGTTCCCACTTTACAATGAGCAGTTCTTC. It yields the protein CASSVGWFPLYNEQFF. The full variable domain, rest sourced from reference TRBV9 and TRBJ2-1, is DSGVTQTPKHLITATGQRVTLRCSPRSGDLSVYWYQQSLDQGLQFLIQYYNGEERAKGNILERFSAQQFPDLHSELNLSSLELGDSALYFCASSVGWFPLYNEQFFGPGTRLTVL.

The chain uses TRBV9 and TRBJ2-3; D call uncertain. V lost 3 bases and J lost 4, with 9 bases in between. Per germline, CDR1 SGDLS and CDR2 YYNGEE. CDR3 size: 13 residues. The CDR3 DNA is TGTGCCAGCAGCGCTCCCGCTTCAGATACGCAGTATTTT. Its protein product is CASSAPASDTQYF. Full variable domain (outside the CDR3, taken from reference TRBV9 and TRBJ2-3): DSGVTQTPKHLITATGQRVTLRCSPRSGDLSVYWYQQSLDQGLQFLIQYYNGEERAKGNILERFSAQQFPDLHSELNLSSLELGDSALYFCASSAPASDTQYFGPGTRLTVL.

The genes are TRBV13 and TRBJ2-7; possible D gene TRBD2, 5 bases. The CDR3 contains 13 residues. The V gene's germline CDR1 is PRHDT and CDR2 FYEKMQ (reference sequence). The V end was cut by 6 bases, the J end by 4 bases, with 13 bases between. The DNA for the CDR3 is TGTGCCAGCAGGGACTCCCTGGCGTACGAGCAGTACTTC. Encoded protein: CASRDSLAYEQYF. Filled out from reference TRBV13 and TRBJ2-7, the complete variable domain reads AAGVIQSPRHLIKEKRETATLKCYPIPRHDTVYWYQQGPGQDPQFLISFYEKMQSDKGSIPDRFSAQQFSDYHSELNMSSLELGDSALYFCASRDSLAYEQYFGPGTRLTVT.

This chain links TRBV27 with TRBJ1-6; D gene ambiguous. The V and J ends lost 10 bases and 9 bases respectively, with 16 bases between them. In germline, CDR1 is MNHEY, CDR2 SMNVEV (reference sequence). The CDR3 is made up of 13 amino acids. CDR3 in amino acids: CATSLAGSSPLHF. The CDR3 DNA sequence: TGTGCCACCTCACTTGCCGGGTCTTCACCCCTCCACTTT.

The rearrangement uses TRBV6-6 and TRBJ2-1; D unclear. This CDR3 is 12 amino acids long. CDR1 is MNHNY and CDR2 is SVGAGI in the germline V gene (reference sequence). The V end lost 6 bases, the J end lost 5 bases, and 8 bases lay between the germline ends. The CDR3 sequence: CASSPVDNEQFF. CDR3 coding DNA: TGTGCCAGCAGCCCAGTAGACAATGAGCAGTTCTTC.

The V call is TRBV2, the J call TRBJ2-3, with a possible D match to TRBD2 (5 bases). Germline loops: CDR1 SNHLY, CDR2 FYNNEI. The CDR3 spans 15 residues. Trimming cost V 5 bases and J 6 bases, with 18 bases left between them. In DNA form, the CDR3 reads TGTGCCAGCAGTTCCGGACTGGAAACTCTGGATACGCAGTATTTT. As protein: CASSSGLETLDTQYF. Complete variable domain (other parts from reference TRBV2 and TRBJ2-3): EPEVTQTPSHQVTQMGQEVILRCVPISNHLYFYWYRQILGQKVEFLVSFYNNEISEKSEIFDDQFSVERPDGSNFTLKIRSTKLEDSAMYFCASSSGLETLDTQYFGPGTRLTVL.

The J gene is TRBJ2-5, the V gene TRBV4-3; D tentatively reads TRBD1 or TRBD2 (5 bases each). The CDR3 sequence is 17 residues long. The V gene's germline CDR1 is LGHNA and CDR2 YSLEER. The V end was cut by 3 bases, the J end by 5 bases, with 22 bases between. The CDR3 nucleotides read TGCGCCAGCAGCCACCATTACCCGGGACCGTACAGGGAGACCCAGTACTTC. It encodes CASSHHYPGPYRETQYF.

The chain links TRBV18 to TRBJ1-2; 7 nucleotides match TRBD1. The CDR3 has 12 amino acids. V shed 2 bases, J shed 8 bases, and the junction held 2 bases outside the gene matches. In germline, CDR1 is KGHSH, CDR2 LQKENI. In DNA, the CDR3 is TGTGCCAGCTCACCAACAGGGGAAGGCTACACCTTC. Translated: CASSPTGEGYTF.

V gene TRBV9 combines with J gene TRBJ2-6, with no clear D. Trimming shortened V by 1 base and J by 4 bases, and 12 bases separated the two germline ends. Germline CDR1 SGDLS, CDR2 YYNGEE. This CDR3 contains 16 residues. The CDR3 spells CASSVTPVSGANVLTF. The CDR3 DNA reads as TGTGCCAGCAGCGTAACCCCAGTATCCGGGGCCAACGTCCTGACTTTC.

The chain employs TRBV6-1 and TRBJ2-7; 8 bases fit TRBD1. This CDR3 contains 18 residues. The germline gives CDR1 MNHNS, CDR2 SASEGT. V shed 2 bases and J 5 bases; nucleotides not matched to a gene: 17. The CDR3 DNA is TGTGCCAGCAGTGAATTCCCATCCCGGACAGGGATTATCCACGAGCAGTACTTC. Encoded protein: CASSEFPSRTGIIHEQYF.

This chain links TRBV18 with TRBJ1-3, with D possibly matching TRBD1 (5 bases). This CDR3 spans 14 amino acids. Trimming removed 4 bases from V and 2 bases from J, with 9 bases in between. Germline loops: CDR1 KGHSH, CDR2 LQKENI. CDR3 residues: CASSLRAAGNTIYF. CDR3 coding DNA: TGTGCCAGCTCACTCAGGGCTGCTGGAAACACCATATATTTT.

The rearrangement links TRBV13 to TRBJ2-2; 8 bases line up with TRBD2. There are 15 residues in the CDR3. Germline CDR1 PRHDT, CDR2 FYEKMQ (reference sequence). J was trimmed by 1 base and V by 5 bases; bases with no gene match: 3. The CDR3 protein is CASSPTSGNTGELFF. CDR3 DNA sequence: TGTGCCAGCAGCCCCACTAGCGGGAACACCGGGGAGCTGTTTTTT.

The chain has TRBV19 and TRBJ2-1; D tentatively reads TRBD1 or TRBD2 (7 bases each). The length of the CDR3 is 15 residues. Germline V gene sequence: CDR1 LNHDA, CDR2 SQIVND (reference sequence). The V and J ends lost 4 bases and 4 bases respectively, with 14 bases between them. In DNA form, the CDR3 reads TGTGCCAGTAGTACGGGGACAGCGGGATACAATGAGCAGTTCTTC. It translates to CASSTGTAGYNEQFF. Supplemented by reference TRBV19 and TRBJ2-1, the full variable domain reads DGGITQSPKYLFRKEGQNVTLSCEQNLNHDAMYWYRQDPGQGLRLIYYSQIVNDFQKGDIAEGYSVSREKKESFPLTVTSAQKNPTAFYLCASSTGTAGYNEQFFGPGTRLTVL.

V gene TRBV29-1 combines with J gene TRBJ2-7; D may be TRBD1 (5 bases). CDR3 length: 12 residues. In germline, CDR1 is SQVTM, CDR2 ANQGSEA. The V gene lost 6 bases and the J gene lost 4 bases, with 13 bases spanning the gap. The CDR3 DNA sequence: TGCAGCGTCTATTTCCAGGGTTACGAGCAGTACTTC. Its protein product is CSVYFQGYEQYF.

This clone was counted between two and nine times. V is TRBV19 and J is TRBJ2-7; 10 bases fit TRBD1. CDR1 and CDR2 from the germline V gene are LNHDA and SQIVND (reference sequence). The junction had 2 bases not matched to a gene; V was cut back by 3 bases and J by 0 bases. CDR3 length: 15 amino acids. The CDR3 loop is CASSMGQGPSYEQYF. As DNA, the CDR3 is TGTGCCAGTAGTATGGGACAGGGGCCCTCCTACGAGCAGTACTTC.

This chain links TRBV7-8 with TRBJ1-5, with TRBD1 matching 8 bases. The V segment lost 2 bases and the J segment 7 bases; nucleotides outside the gene matches: 7. Germline CDR1 reads SGHVS; CDR2 reads FQNEAQ. The CDR3 sequence is 15 residues long. The CDR3 bases are TGTGCCAGCAGCTTAAAGGGGGACAGGCGGCAGCCCCAGCATTTT. Its protein product is CASSLKGDRRQPQHF.